This TCR beta chain was identified in a study of blood T cell repertoires in COVID-19. Study as a whole: Acute and convalescent COVID-19 specimens originated in the United States, Italy and Spain.

V trimming: 0 bases; J trimming: 4 bases; junction bases outside the gene matches: 11. The V gene's germline CDR1 is LGHNA and CDR2 YSLEER. The CDR3 has 21 residues. The repertoire was sequenced with immunoSEQ multiplex PCR; TCRdb's copy has only in-frame clones and lacks some. Counted here are 200,000 to 250,000 clones, around 80% occurring once; the ten biggest clones make up 4.5% to 5.5%. The TCR sequence derives from a woman aged 55-70 years who had recovered from COVID-19. The sequencing sample was made of peripheral blood. This chain links TRBV4-3 with TRBJ2-2, with 16 positions matching TRBD2. CDR3 DNA sequence: TGCGCCAGCAGCCAAGAAGGTCGGGGACTAGCGGGGGGGCGAGCCACCGGGGAGCTGTTTTTT. As protein: CASSQEGRGLAGGRATGELFF.